Listed here are 2 T cell receptor beta chains from one sample, sequenced in a study of CD8 T cells in Susac syndrome. Random-hexamer reverse transcription was applied to roughly 0.45 to 1 ug RNA. TCRdb passed the immunoSEQ multiplex PCR reads through MiXCR, listing each CDR3 protein once. Here the sample spans tens of thousands of distinct CDR3 sequences, 91% being singletons. Sequencing was performed on CD8+ T cells from PBMCs. The receptors derive from a human donor with multiple sclerosis.

This clonotype showed up just once. This rearrangement joins TRBV24-1 to TRBJ2-3; D call uncertain. V lost 0 bases, J lost 6 bases, and 6 bases lay in between. CDR3 length: 13 amino acids. Germline assignment: CDR1 KGHDR and CDR2 SFDVKD. The CDR3 DNA is TGTGCCACCAGTGATTTGCGATGGGATACGCAGTATTTT. Its protein is CATSDLRWDTQYF.

A note on this clonotype: A much larger clone is a single base away; this may be a read error. The chain employs TRBV27 and TRBJ1-6; no reliable D call. Germline CDR1 and CDR2: MNHEY and SMNVEV (reference sequence). V gave up 1 base and J gave up 8 bases, with 12 bases separating them. The CDR3 covers 15 residues. For the CDR3, the DNA is TGTGCCAGCAGTTTATGGGTCGGACTGGATTCACCCCTCCACTTT. Translation gives CASSLWVGLDSPLHF.